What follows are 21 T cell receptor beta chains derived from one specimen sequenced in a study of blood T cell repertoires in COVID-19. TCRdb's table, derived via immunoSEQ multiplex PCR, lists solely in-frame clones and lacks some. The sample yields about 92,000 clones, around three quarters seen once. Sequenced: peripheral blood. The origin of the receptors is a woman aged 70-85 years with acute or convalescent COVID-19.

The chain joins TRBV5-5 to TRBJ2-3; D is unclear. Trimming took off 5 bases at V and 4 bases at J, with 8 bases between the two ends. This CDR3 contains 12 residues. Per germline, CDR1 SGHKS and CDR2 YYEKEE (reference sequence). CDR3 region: CASSPGSDTQYF. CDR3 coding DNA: TGTGCCAGCAGTCCGGGTTCAGATACGCAGTATTTT.

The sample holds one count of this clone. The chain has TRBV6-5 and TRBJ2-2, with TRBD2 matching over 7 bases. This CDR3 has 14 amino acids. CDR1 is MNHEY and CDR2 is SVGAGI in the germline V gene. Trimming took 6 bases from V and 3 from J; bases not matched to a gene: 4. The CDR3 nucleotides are TGTGCCAGCAGACTAGCGAGGGACACCGGGGAGCTGTTTTTT. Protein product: CASRLARDTGELFF.

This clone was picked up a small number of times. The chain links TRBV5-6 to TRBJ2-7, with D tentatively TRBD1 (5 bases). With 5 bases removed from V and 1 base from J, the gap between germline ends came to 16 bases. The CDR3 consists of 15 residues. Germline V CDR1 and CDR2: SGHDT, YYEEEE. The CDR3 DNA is TGTGCCAGCAGATTATATGACAGACTGTCCTACGAGCAGTACTTC. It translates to CASRLYDRLSYEQYF.

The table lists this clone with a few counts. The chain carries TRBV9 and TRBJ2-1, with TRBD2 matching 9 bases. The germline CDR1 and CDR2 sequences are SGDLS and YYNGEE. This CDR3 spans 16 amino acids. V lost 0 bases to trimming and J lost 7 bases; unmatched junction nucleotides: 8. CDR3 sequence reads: CASSVATSGGGNEQFF. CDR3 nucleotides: TGTGCCAGCAGCGTAGCGACTAGCGGAGGGGGAAATGAGCAGTTCTTC.

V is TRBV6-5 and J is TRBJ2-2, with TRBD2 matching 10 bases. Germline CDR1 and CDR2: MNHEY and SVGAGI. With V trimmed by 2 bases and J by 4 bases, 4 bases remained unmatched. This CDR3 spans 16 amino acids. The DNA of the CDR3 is TGTGCCAGCAGTTACGGGACTAGCGTACCCACCGGGGAGCTGTTTTTT. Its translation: CASSYGTSVPTGELFF.

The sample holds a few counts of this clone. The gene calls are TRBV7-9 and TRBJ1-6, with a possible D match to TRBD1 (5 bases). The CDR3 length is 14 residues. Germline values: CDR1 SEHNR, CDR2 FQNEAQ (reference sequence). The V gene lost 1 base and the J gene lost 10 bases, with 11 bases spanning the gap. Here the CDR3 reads CASSLGQGGSPLHF. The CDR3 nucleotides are TGTGCCAGCAGCTTAGGCCAGGGTGGGTCACCCCTCCACTTT.

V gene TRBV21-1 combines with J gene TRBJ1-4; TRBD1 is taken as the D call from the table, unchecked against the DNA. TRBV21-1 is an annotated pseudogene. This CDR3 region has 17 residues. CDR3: CASSETEQGAPNEKLFF. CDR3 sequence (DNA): TGTGCCAGCAGCGAAACTGAACAGGGGGCCCCGAATGAAAAACTGTTTTTT.

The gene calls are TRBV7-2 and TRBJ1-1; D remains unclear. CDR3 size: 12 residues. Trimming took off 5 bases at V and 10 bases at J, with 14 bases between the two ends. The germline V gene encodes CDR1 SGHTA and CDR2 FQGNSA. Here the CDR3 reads CASSRRKEVAFF. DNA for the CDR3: TGTGCCAGCAGCCGCAGGAAGGAGGTAGCTTTCTTT. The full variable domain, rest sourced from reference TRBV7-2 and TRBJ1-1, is GAGVSQSPSNKVTEKGKDVELRCDPISGHTALYWYRQSLGQGLEFLIYFQGNSAPDKSGLPSDRFSAERTGGSVSTLTIQRTQQEDSAVYLCASSRRKEVAFFGQGTRLTVV.

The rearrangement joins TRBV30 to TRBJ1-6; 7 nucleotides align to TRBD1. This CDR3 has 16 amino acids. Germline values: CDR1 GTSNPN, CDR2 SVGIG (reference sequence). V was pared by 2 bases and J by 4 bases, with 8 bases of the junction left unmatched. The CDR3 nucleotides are TGTGCCTGGAGTCATCACGGGGGACAGTATAATTCACCCCTCCACTTT. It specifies CAWSHHGGQYNSPLHF.

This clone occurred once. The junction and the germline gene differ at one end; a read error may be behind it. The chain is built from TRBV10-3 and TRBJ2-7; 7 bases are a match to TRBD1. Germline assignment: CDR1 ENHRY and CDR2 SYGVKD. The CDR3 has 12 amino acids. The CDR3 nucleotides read TGTGCCACCACCGGACAGGAGAACGAACAGTACTTC. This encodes CATTGQENEQYF.

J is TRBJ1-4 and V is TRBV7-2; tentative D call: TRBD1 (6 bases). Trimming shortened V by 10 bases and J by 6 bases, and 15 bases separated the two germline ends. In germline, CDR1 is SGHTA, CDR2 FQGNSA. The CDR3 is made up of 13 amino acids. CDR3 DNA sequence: TGTGCCACTTCAAGGGGGGGCGATGAAAAACTGTTTTTT. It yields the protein CATSRGGDEKLFF.

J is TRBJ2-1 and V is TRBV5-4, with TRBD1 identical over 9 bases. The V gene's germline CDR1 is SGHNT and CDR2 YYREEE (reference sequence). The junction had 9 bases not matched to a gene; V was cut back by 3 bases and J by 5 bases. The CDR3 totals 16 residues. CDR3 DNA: TGTGCCAGCAGCTATCCGGGACAGGGTGCACACAATGAGCAGTTCTTC. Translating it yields CASSYPGQGAHNEQFF.

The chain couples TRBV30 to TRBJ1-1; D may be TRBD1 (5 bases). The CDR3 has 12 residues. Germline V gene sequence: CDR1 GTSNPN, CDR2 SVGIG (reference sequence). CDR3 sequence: CVAISGSHEAFF. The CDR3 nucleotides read TGTGTCGCGATTTCAGGGTCTCATGAAGCTTTCTTT.

CDR3 nucleotide sequence: TGTGCCAGCAGCTTGGTTAGTAGCGGCTACGAGCAGTACTTC. Translated, it gives CASSLVSSGYEQYF. The chain carries TRBV5-5 and TRBJ2-7; D may be TRBD2 (6 bases). The CDR3 contains 14 residues. In germline, CDR1 is SGHKS, CDR2 YYEKEE (reference sequence). Trimming cost V 0 bases and J 3 bases, with 10 bases left between them.

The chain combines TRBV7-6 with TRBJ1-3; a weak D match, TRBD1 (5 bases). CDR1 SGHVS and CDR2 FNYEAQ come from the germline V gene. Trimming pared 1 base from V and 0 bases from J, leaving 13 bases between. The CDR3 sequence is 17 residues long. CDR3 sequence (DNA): TGTGCCAGCAGCTTAGAGGGGATCGGGAGCTCTGGAAACACCATATATTTT. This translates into CASSLEGIGSSGNTIYF.

The CDR3 sequence: CASRDSNNEQFF. DNA of the CDR3: TGTGCCAGCAGAGACAGTAACAATGAGCAGTTCTTC. The rearrangement joins TRBV6-5 to TRBJ2-1, with D possibly matching TRBD1 (5 bases). The germline CDR1 and CDR2 sequences are MNHEY and SVGAGI. The CDR3 is 12 residues long. V was pared by 6 bases and J by 5 bases, with 8 bases between.

CDR3 in amino acids: CASSLVSETQYF. CDR3 nucleotide sequence: TGTGCCAGCAGCTTAGTCAGTGAGACCCAGTACTTC. V is TRBV7-9 and J is TRBJ2-5, with D unresolved. The CDR3 runs 12 residues. Germline lookup yields CDR1 SEHNR and CDR2 FQNEAQ (reference sequence). Trimming pared 1 base from V and 5 bases from J, leaving 5 bases between.

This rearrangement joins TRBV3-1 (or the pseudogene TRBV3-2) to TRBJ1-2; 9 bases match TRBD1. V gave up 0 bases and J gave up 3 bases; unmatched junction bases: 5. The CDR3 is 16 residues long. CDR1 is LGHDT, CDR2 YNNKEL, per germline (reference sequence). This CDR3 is CASSQERTGVYYGYTF. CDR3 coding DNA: TGTGCCAGCAGCCAAGAGAGGACAGGGGTTTACTATGGCTACACCTTC.

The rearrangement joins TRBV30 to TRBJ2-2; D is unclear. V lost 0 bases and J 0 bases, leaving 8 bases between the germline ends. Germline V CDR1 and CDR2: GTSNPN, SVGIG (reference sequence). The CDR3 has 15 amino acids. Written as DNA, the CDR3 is TGTGCCTGGAGTGTGGCCAGAACGAACACCGGGGAGCTGTTTTTT. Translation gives CAWSVARTNTGELFF. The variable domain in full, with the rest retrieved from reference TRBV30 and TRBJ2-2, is SQTIHQWPATLVQPVGSPLSLECTVEGTSNPNLYWYRQAAGRGLQLLFYSVGIGQISSEVPQNLSASRPQDRQFILSSKKLLLSDSGFYLCAWSVARTNTGELFFGEGSRLTVL.

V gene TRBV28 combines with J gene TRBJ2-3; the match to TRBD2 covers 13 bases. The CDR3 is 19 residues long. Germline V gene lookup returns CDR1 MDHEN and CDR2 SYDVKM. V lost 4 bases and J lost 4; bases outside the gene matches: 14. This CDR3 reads CASSYLLRLAGGGADTQYF. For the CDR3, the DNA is TGTGCCAGCAGTTACCTTCTGAGACTAGCGGGAGGTGGAGCAGATACGCAGTATTTT.

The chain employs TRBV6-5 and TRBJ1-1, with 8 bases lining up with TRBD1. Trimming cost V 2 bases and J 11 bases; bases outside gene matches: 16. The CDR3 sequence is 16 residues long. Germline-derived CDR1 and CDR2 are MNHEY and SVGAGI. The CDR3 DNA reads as TGTGCCAGCAGTTACCTTCTAGGGGCTCAGGGGGCGCAGGCTTTCTTT. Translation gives CASSYLLGAQGAQAFF.